This is a list of T cell receptor beta chains from one sample in a study of blood T cell repertoires in COVID-19. Repertoires were generated with immunoSEQ multiplex PCR, while TCRdb's copy carries only in-frame clones and drops some. Of under 350,000 clones in the sample, roughly 86% were seen once. The specimen was peripheral blood. Source of these receptors: a woman aged 25 to 45 with COVID-19, enrolled during active disease. Each CDR3 is given with its conserved first and last residue. D genes are given only for firm matches. The listing skips clone size in some rows; elsewhere it reads once, few, many or a size class.

D gene	J gene	clone size	V gene	CDR3 protein	CDR3 DNA
-	TRBJ2-5	-	TRBV1	CTSSQLAGRGAYGTQYF	TGCACCAGCAGCCAGCTAGCGGGACGGGGGGCATACGGGACCCAGTACTTC
-	TRBJ1-1	few	TRBV24-1	CATQAVNTEAFF	TGTGCCACCCAAGCGGTGAACACTGAAGCTTTCTTT
TRBD1	TRBJ1-5	-	TRBV4-1	CASSLADRVNQPQHF	TGCGCCAGCAGCCTAGCAGACAGGGTCAATCAGCCCCAGCATTTT
TRBD1	TRBJ1-2	once	TRBV5-4	CASSRGGQGASSYGYTF	TGTGCCAGCAGCCGAGGGGGACAGGGGGCCTCAAGCTATGGCTACACCTTC
-	TRBJ2-3	-	TRBV15	CATSGASGAHSTDTQYF	TGTGCCACCAGCGGAGCCTCAGGGGCACATAGCACAGATACGCAGTATTTT
-	TRBJ2-3	-	TRBV7-9	CASSLTWDFNTDTQYF	TGTGCCAGCAGCTTAACCTGGGACTTCAACACAGATACGCAGTATTTT
-	TRBJ2-2	-	TRBV3-1/TRBV3-2	CASAQRQGVTGELFF	TGTGCCAGTGCTCAGAGGCAGGGCGTCACCGGGGAGCTGTTTTTT
-	TRBJ2-7	-	TRBV14	CASSQASYGALVRQYF	TGTGCCAGCAGCCAAGCCTCATATGGGGCATTAGTAAGGCAGTACTTC
-	TRBJ1-6	-	TRBV5-4	CASSLEGWNSPLHF	TGTGCCAGCAGCTTAGAGGGCTGGAATTCACCCCTCCACTTT
TRBD1	TRBJ1-3	-	TRBV3-1/TRBV3-2	CASSPRTGPGNTIYF	TGTGCCAGCAGCCCCCGGACAGGACCTGGAAACACCATATATTTT
-	TRBJ1-1	-	TRBV11-2	CASSFEARYTEAFF	TGTGCCAGCAGCTTTGAGGCCCGGTACACTGAAGCTTTCTTT
-	TRBJ1-2	-	TRBV7-2	CASSRTVQVGYGYTF	TGTGCCAGCAGCCGTACCGTACAGGTCGGCTATGGCTACACCTTC